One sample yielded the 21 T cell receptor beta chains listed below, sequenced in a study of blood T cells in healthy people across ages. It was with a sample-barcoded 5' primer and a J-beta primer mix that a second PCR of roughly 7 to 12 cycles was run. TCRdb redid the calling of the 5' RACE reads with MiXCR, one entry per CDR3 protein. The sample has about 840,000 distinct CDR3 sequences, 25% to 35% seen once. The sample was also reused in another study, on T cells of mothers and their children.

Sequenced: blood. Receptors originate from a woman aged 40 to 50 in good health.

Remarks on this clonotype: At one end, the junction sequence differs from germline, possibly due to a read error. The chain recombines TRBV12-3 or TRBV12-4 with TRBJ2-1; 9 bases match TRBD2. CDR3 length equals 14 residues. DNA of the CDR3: TGTGCCAGCAGTTTAGGCGGGGGGGCATTAGAGCAGTCCTTC. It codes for CASSLGGGALEQSF.

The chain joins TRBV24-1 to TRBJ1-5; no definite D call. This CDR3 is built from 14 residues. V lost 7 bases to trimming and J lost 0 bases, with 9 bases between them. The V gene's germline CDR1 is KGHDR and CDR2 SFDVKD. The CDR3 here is CATSGDYSNQPQHF. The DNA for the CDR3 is TGTGCCACCAGCGGGGATTATAGCAATCAGCCCCAGCATTTT.

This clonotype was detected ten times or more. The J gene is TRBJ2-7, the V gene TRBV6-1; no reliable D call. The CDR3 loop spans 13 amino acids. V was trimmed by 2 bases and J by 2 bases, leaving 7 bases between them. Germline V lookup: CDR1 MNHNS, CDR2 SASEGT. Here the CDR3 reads CASSEFGTYEQYF. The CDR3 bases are TGTGCCAGCAGTGAATTTGGTACCTACGAGCAGTACTTC.

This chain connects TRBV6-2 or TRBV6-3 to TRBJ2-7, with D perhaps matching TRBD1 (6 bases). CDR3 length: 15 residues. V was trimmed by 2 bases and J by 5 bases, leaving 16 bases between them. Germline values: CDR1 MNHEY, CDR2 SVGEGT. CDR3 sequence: CASSYSRGAGNEQYF. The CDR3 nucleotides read TGTGCCAGCAGTTACAGCAGGGGCGCCGGAAACGAGCAGTACTTC.

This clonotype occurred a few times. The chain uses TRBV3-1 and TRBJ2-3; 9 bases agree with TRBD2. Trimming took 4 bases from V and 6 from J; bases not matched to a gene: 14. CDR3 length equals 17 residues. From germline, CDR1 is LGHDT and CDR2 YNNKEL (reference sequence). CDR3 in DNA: TGTGCCAGCAGCCTCTTTGCGGCGGGGGGGTCTTCCGATACGCAGTATTTT. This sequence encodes CASSLFAAGGSSDTQYF.

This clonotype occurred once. CDR3 sequence reads: CASRSGRVAEAFF. CDR3 coding DNA: TGTGCCAGCCGGTCGGGCAGGGTTGCTGAAGCTTTCTTT. V is TRBV28 and J is TRBJ1-1, with D tentatively TRBD1 (5 bases). V was clipped by 8 bases and J by 6 bases, with 16 bases between them. Germline CDR1 and CDR2: MDHEN and SYDVKM. The CDR3 is made up of 13 amino acids.

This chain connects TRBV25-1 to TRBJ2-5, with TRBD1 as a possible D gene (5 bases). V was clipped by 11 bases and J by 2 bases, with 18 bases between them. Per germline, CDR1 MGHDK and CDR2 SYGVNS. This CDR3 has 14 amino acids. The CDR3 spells CACTTSRVQETQYF. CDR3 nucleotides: TGTGCCTGCACCACGAGCAGGGTTCAAGAGACCCAGTACTTC.

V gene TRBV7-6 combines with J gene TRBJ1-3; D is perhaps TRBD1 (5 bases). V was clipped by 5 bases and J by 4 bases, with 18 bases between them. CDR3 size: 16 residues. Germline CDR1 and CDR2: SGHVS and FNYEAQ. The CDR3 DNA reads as TGTGCCAGCAGCGACCTAACCGGGGCGGACGGAAACACCATATATTTT. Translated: CASSDLTGADGNTIYF.

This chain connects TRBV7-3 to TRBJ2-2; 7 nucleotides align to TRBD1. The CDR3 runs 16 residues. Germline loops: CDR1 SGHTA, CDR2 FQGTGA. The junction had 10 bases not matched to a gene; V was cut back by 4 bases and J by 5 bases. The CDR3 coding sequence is TGTGCCAGCAGCTCCGAGGGGGCAGGAACTACCGGGGAGCTGTTTTTT. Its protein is CASSSEGAGTTGELFF.

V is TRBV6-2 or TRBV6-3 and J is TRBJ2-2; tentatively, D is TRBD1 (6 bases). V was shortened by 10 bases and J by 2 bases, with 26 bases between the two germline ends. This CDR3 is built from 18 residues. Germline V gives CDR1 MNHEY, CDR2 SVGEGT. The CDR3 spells CATQGTTWTEKNTGELFF. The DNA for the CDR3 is TGTGCCACCCAGGGAACTACTTGGACAGAGAAAAACACCGGGGAGCTGTTTTTT.

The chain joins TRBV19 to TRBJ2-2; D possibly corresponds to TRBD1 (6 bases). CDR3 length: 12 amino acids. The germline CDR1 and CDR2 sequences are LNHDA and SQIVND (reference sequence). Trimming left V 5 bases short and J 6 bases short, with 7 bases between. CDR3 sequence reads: CASSSGAGELFF. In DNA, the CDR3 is TGTGCCAGTAGTTCAGGGGCCGGGGAGCTGTTTTTT.

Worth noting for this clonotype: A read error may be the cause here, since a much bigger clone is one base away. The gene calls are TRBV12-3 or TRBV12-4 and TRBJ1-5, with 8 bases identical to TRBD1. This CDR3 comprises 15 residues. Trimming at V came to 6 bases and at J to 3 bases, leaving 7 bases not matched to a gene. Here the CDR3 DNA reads TGTGCCAGCAGCTTACAGGGGGGAGCCAATCAGCCCCAGCATTTT. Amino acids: CASSLQGGANQPQHF.

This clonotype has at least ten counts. For the CDR3, the DNA is TGCAGTGCTAGAGATCCATTAATATCGGGGGAGCGGGGGCCCCAAGAGACCCAGTACTTC. Its protein is CSARDPLISGERGPQETQYF. The chain employs TRBV20-1 and TRBJ2-5; the match to TRBD2 covers 8 bases. CDR1 and CDR2 from the germline V gene are DFQATT and SNEGSKA (reference sequence). The trim removed 0 bases at V and 1 base at J, leaving 19 bases unmatched. The CDR3 runs 20 residues.

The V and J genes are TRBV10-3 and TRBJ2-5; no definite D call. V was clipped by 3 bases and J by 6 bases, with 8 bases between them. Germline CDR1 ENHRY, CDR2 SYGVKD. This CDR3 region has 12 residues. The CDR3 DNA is TGTGCCATCAGTGACGCCGAGAAGACCCAGTACTTC. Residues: CAISDAEKTQYF.

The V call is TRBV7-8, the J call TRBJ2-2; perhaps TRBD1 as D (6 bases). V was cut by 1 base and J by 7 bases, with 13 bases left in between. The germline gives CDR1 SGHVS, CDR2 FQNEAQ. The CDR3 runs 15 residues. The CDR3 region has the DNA TGTGCCAGCAGCTTAGTTGTGGGGGCAATCGGGGAGCTGTTTTTT. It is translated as CASSLVVGAIGELFF.

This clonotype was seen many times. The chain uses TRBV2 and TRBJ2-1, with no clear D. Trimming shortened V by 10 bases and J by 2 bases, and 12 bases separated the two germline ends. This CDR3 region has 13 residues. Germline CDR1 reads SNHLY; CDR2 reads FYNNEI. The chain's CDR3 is CANRMTPYNEQFF. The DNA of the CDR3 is TGTGCCAATCGAATGACACCCTACAATGAGCAGTTCTTC.

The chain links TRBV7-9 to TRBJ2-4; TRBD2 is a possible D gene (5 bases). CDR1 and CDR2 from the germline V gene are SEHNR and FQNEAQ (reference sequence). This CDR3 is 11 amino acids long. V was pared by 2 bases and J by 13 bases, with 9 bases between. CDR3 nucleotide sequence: TGTGCCAGCAGCTTACACGGGGAGCAGTACTTC. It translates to CASSLHGEQYF.

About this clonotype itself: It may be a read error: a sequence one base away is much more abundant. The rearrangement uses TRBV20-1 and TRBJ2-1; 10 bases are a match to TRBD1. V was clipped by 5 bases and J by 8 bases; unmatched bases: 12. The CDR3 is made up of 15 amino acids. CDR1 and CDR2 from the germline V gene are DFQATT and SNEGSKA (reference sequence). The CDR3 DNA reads TGCAGTGCTCACATCCGGGACAGGGGAGGCTATGAGCAGTTCTTC. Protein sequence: CSAHIRDRGGYEQFF.

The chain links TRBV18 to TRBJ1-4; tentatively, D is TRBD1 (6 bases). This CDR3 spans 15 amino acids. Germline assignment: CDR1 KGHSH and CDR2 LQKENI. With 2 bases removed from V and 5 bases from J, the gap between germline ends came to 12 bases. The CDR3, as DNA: TGTGCCAGCTCACCAACCCGACAGGAAAATGAAAAACTGTTTTTT. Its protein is CASSPTRQENEKLFF.

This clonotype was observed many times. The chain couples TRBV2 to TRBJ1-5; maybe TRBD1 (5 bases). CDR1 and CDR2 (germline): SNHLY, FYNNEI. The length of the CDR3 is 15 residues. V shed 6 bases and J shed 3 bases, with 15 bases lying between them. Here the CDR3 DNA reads TGTGCCAGCAGAGCACTCGGGGGTAACAATCAGCCCCAGCATTTT. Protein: CASRALGGNNQPQHF.

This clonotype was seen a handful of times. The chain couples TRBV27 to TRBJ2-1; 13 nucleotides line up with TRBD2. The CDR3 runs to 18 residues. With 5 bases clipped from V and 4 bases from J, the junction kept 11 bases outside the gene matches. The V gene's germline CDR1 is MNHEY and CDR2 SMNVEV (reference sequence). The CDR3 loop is CASSPRTSGGRGYNEQFF. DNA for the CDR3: TGTGCCAGCAGTCCACGGACTAGCGGGGGACGGGGGTACAATGAGCAGTTCTTC.